A selection of T cell receptor beta chains follows, all from one sample in a study of cytomegalovirus exposure and HLA in healthy donors. Produced via immunoSEQ multiplex PCR; TCRdb's table is partial and in-frame only. The table shows about 180,000 clones, with around three quarters occurring only once. Sample: PBMCs. These receptors were taken from a woman aged 40 to 50 in good health and CMV-seronegative. Each CDR3 is given with its conserved first and last residue. The order of the fields is V gene, clone size, J gene, D gene, CDR3 DNA, CDR3 protein. The D gene is left open where the match is weak. Some rows mark clone size as missing; the rest say once, few, many or name a class of expanded clone.

>TRBV7-6|NA|TRBJ2-1|TRBD1
TGTGCCAGCAGCAAAATGGCAGGGGGCAGGGATGAGCAGTTCTTC
CASSKMAGGRDEQFF
>TRBV4-1|NA|TRBJ1-5|NA
TGCGCCAGCAGCCAAGGACAGAGCAATCAGCCCCAGCATTTT
CASSQGQSNQPQHF
>TRBV4-2|NA|TRBJ2-1|NA
TGTGCCAGCAGCCAAGGGGGGCTTGAGCAGTTCTTC
CASSQGGLEQFF
>TRBV5-1|NA|TRBJ2-3|TRBD1
TGCGCCAGCAGCTTGGAGACAGGGGGGAGCACAGATACGCAGTATTTT
CASSLETGGSTDTQYF
>TRBV6-5|NA|TRBJ2-7|NA
TGTGCCAGCACCCAGGGGTTGCGCTCCTACGAGCAGTACTTC
CASTQGLRSYEQYF
>TRBV6-5|NA|TRBJ2-4|NA
TGTGCCAGCAGTTGGGGGGCAGGGGGAGCCAAAAACATTCAGTACTTC
CASSWGAGGAKNIQYF
>TRBV6-1|NA|TRBJ1-4|NA
TGTGCCAGCAGTGAATCCTCAGGAAATGAAAAACTGTTTTTT
CASSESSGNEKLFF
>TRBV5-1|few|TRBJ1-1|NA
TGCGCCAGCAGCTTGGGAGTCAGGGAGGGGGTGAACACTGAAGCTTTCTTT
CASSLGVREGVNTEAFF
>TRBV18|NA|TRBJ2-7|NA
TGTGCCAGCTCACCATCAGCGGGCGCCAACGAGCAGTACTTC
CASSPSAGANEQYF
>TRBV30|NA|TRBJ1-2|NA
TGTGCCTGGAGTGTAAGGGGCATCAGGAACTATGGCTACACCTTC
CAWSVRGIRNYGYTF
>TRBV5-1|NA|TRBJ2-5|NA
TGCGCCAGCAGCTTGGGCCCCCGGGAGACCCAGTACTTC
CASSLGPRETQYF
>TRBV7-2|few|TRBJ2-2|NA
TGTGCCAGCAGCCCAAACAGGGTCCCCGGGGAGCTGTTTTTT
CASSPNRVPGELFF
>TRBV7-2|NA|TRBJ2-7|TRBD2
TGTGCCAGCAGCTTAACCGGACTAGCGACTAACGAGCAGTACTTC
CASSLTGLATNEQYF
>TRBV11-3|NA|TRBJ2-1|TRBD2
TGTGCCAGCAGCTTAGAAGCGGGGGTCAGCTACAATGAGCAGTTCTTC
CASSLEAGVSYNEQFF
>TRBV18|NA|TRBJ1-3|TRBD1
TGTGCCAGCTCACCGGGACAGGCGACCTCTGGAAACACCATATATTTT
CASSPGQATSGNTIYF
>TRBV6-6|NA|TRBJ2-3|TRBD2
TGTGCCAGCAGTTACCCTACTAGCGGGAGCCAAGATACGCAGTATTTT
CASSYPTSGSQDTQYF
>TRBV9|NA|TRBJ1-2|TRBD1
TGTGCCAGCAGCTCCCACCGGGACAGTTCGAAGGGCTACACCTTC
CASSSHRDSSKGYTF
>TRBV6-1|NA|TRBJ1-1|TRBD1
TGTGCCAGCCTTGGACAGGAGGCTGGACGTGAAGCTTTCTTT
CASLGQEAGREAFF
>TRBV19|NA|TRBJ1-5|TRBD1
TGTGCCAGTAGTATGATTGGGACAGGGACCAGCAATCAGCCCCAGCATTTT
CASSMIGTGTSNQPQHF
>TRBV5-6|NA|TRBJ2-2|TRBD1
TGTGCCAGCAGCGGACAGGCGAACACCGGGGAGCTGTTTTTT
CASSGQANTGELFF
>TRBV30|NA|TRBJ2-6|NA
TGTGGCGGGGGCTTAGCAGGGGCCAACGTCCTGACTTTC
CGGGLAGANVLTF
>TRBV13|few|TRBJ1-2|TRBD1
TGTGCCAGTCAGGGGGCTCGGTATGGCTACACCTTC
CASQGARYGYTF
>TRBV7-2|NA|TRBJ2-7|TRBD2
TGTGCCAGCAGCGTAGGACTAGCGGACCTGTACTTC
CASSVGLADLYF
>TRBV9|NA|TRBJ2-1|TRBD2
TGTGCCAGCAGCGGCTCCGGGACTAGCCTAGACAATGAGCAGTTCTTC
CASSGSGTSLDNEQFF